These 25 T cell receptor beta chains were all obtained from the same sample, sequenced in a study. TCRdb redid the calling of the RT-PCR reads with MiXCR, one entry per CDR3 protein. The profile shows about 680,000 distinct CDR3 sequences, around 14% of them singletons. Sequencing was performed on memory CD4+ T cells from blood. All receptors derive from a female donor in good health, serving as a healthy control.

This clonotype was seen many times. This chain uses TRBV29-1 with TRBJ2-2; no reliable D call. CDR1 is SQVTM and CDR2 is ANQGSEA in the germline V gene. V lost 7 bases, J lost 3 bases, and 15 bases lay in between. The CDR3 sequence is 14 residues long. CDR3 protein: CSAAANRDTGELFF. CDR3 bases: TGCAGCGCCGCAGCCAACCGGGACACCGGGGAGCTGTTTTTT.

The sample holds many counts of this clonotype. V usage is TRBV5-1 and J usage is TRBJ2-1, with 13 positions matching TRBD2. The CDR3 spans 17 residues. V was pared by 0 bases and J by 12 bases, with 12 bases of the junction left unmatched. Germline V gene lookup returns CDR1 SGHRS and CDR2 YFSETQ. The CDR3 sequence is CASSLEVGTSGRAAQFF. The DNA of the CDR3 is TGCGCCAGCAGCTTGGAAGTTGGTACTAGCGGGAGGGCGGCGCAGTTCTTC.

The V call is TRBV28, the J call TRBJ2-7; D not certain. The CDR3 length is 11 residues. Trimming left V 6 bases short and J 4 bases short, with 7 bases between. From germline, CDR1 is MDHEN and CDR2 SYDVKM. The CDR3 sequence: CASRSVYEQYF. DNA for the CDR3: TGTGCCAGCAGATCGGTTTACGAGCAGTACTTC.

This clonotype was counted a few times. The chain employs TRBV7-2 and TRBJ2-3; unclear D gene. Germline V gene lookup returns CDR1 SGHTA and CDR2 FQGNSA. The V end lost 5 bases, the J end lost 2 bases, and 11 bases lay between the germline ends. The CDR3 totals 14 residues. The CDR3 sequence is CASSLQRFTDTQYF. In nucleotides, the CDR3 is TGTGCCAGCAGCCTACAGAGATTCACAGATACGCAGTATTTT.

This clonotype has only a few counts. The CDR3 is CASRRDRAEAFF. CDR3 DNA: TGTGCCAGCAGGAGGGACAGGGCTGAAGCTTTCTTT. This chain links TRBV6-5 with TRBJ1-1; 9 bases line up with TRBD1. This CDR3 contains 12 residues. Germline lookup yields CDR1 MNHEY and CDR2 SVGAGI. After removal of 6 bases from V and 6 bases from J, the junction contained 2 bases not matched to a gene.

Only a few counts were recorded for this clonotype. CDR3 sequence: CASISQFYNEQFF. In nucleotides, the CDR3 is TGTGCCAGCATATCCCAATTCTACAATGAGCAGTTCTTC. V is TRBV5-6 and J is TRBJ2-1; D remains unclear. The CDR3 is made up of 13 amino acids. V shed 6 bases and J shed 3 bases, with 10 bases lying between them. In germline, CDR1 is SGHDT, CDR2 YYEEEE.

This clonotype was counted at least ten times. The V and J genes are TRBV12-3 or TRBV12-4 and TRBJ1-3; D remains ambiguous. The V end lost 4 bases, the J end lost 8 bases, and 9 bases lay between the germline ends. The CDR3 covers 12 residues. CDR3 DNA: TGTGCCAGCAGTTCCGGAGTACACACCATATATTTT. This encodes CASSSGVHTIYF.

The chain couples TRBV7-7 to TRBJ2-3; D not resolved. The CDR3 is made up of 13 amino acids. In germline, CDR1 is SSHAT, CDR2 FNYEAQ (reference sequence). The V and J ends lost 3 bases and 2 bases respectively, with 6 bases between them. CDR3 coding DNA: TGTGCCAGCAGCTTGCGACTCACAGATACGCAGTATTTT. Translated: CASSLRLTDTQYF.

The table lists this clonotype with a few counts. The CDR3, as DNA: TGCGCCAGCAGCTTGGCGGGACATGGATACAACACCATATATTTT. It is translated as CASSLAGHGYNTIYF. V gene TRBV5-1 combines with J gene TRBJ1-3; perhaps TRBD1 as D (6 bases). V was cut by 0 bases and J by 7 bases, with 14 bases left in between. This CDR3 spans 15 amino acids. Germline CDR1 SGHRS, CDR2 YFSETQ.

Only a few counts were recorded for this clonotype. This CDR3 reads CATSDSVRGHGYEQYF. Here the CDR3 DNA reads TGTGCCACCAGTGATTCAGTCAGGGGTCACGGCTACGAGCAGTACTTC. The chain couples TRBV24-1 to TRBJ2-7; maybe TRBD1 (6 bases). The CDR3 extends over 16 amino acids. Germline V CDR1 and CDR2: KGHDR, SFDVKD. V was cut by 2 bases and J by 3 bases, with 16 bases left in between.

The rearrangement uses TRBV5-1 and TRBJ2-1; 8 bases are a match to TRBD2. The CDR3 consists of 15 residues. In germline, CDR1 is SGHRS, CDR2 YFSETQ. V trimming: 0 bases; J trimming: 6 bases; junction bases outside the gene matches: 5. The CDR3 reads CASSLDGRVSNEQFF. For the CDR3, the DNA is TGCGCCAGCAGCTTGGACGGGAGGGTCTCCAATGAGCAGTTCTTC. Variable domain in full (rest from reference TRBV5-1 and TRBJ2-1): KAGVTQTPRYLIKTRGQQVTLSCSPISGHRSVSWYQQTPGQGLQFLFEYFSETQRNKGNFPGRFSGRQFSNSRSEMNVSTLELGDSALYLCASSLDGRVSNEQFFGPGTRLTVL.

This clonotype was seen once. The rearrangement links TRBV20-1 to TRBJ2-1; 16 bases match TRBD2. Germline loops: CDR1 DFQATT, CDR2 SNEGSKA (reference sequence). V gave up 3 bases and J gave up 10 bases; unmatched junction bases: 12. The CDR3 covers 17 residues. DNA for the CDR3: TGCAGTGCTAGCCGGATCGGGACTAGCGGGAGGGCCATCGAGCAGTTCTTC. Its translation is CSASRIGTSGRAIEQFF.

This clonotype occurred many times. This chain uses TRBV4-3 with TRBJ2-1; TRBD2 agrees at 9 bases. Germline V CDR1 and CDR2: LGHNA, YSLEER. The CDR3 covers 16 residues. After removal of 8 bases from V and 3 bases from J, the junction contained 11 bases not matched to a gene. This chain's CDR3 is CASARTREGLYNEQFF. The CDR3 DNA reads TGCGCCAGCGCCCGGACGCGGGAGGGCCTCTACAATGAGCAGTTCTTC.

This clonotype came up many times. The rearrangement uses TRBV5-1 and TRBJ2-3; possible D gene TRBD2, 6 bases. The CDR3 has 16 residues. Germline V CDR1 and CDR2: SGHRS, YFSETQ. Trimming removed 3 bases from V and 1 base from J, with 15 bases in between. CDR3 loop: CASSSAGTRGTDTQYF. In DNA form, the CDR3 reads TGCGCCAGCAGCTCAGCCGGGACTCGAGGCACAGATACGCAGTATTTT.

At least ten counts were recorded for this clonotype. CDR3 in amino acids: CSARAEHYEQYF. The CDR3 bases are TGCAGTGCTAGAGCGGAGCACTACGAGCAGTACTTC. V gene TRBV20-1 combines with J gene TRBJ2-7, with D unclear. Between the trimmed V and J ends, which lost 1 base and 3 bases, there was a span of 7 bases. CDR1 is DFQATT and CDR2 is SNEGSKA in the germline V gene (reference sequence). This CDR3 is built from 12 residues.

Many counts were recorded for this clonotype. The V and J genes are TRBV4-3 and TRBJ2-3; TRBD2 aligns across 9 bases. CDR3 length: 16 residues. V was clipped by 1 base and J by 3 bases; unmatched bases: 5. Germline-derived CDR1 and CDR2 are LGHNA and YSLEER. As DNA, the CDR3 is TGCGCCAGCAGCCAAGTAGCGGGGGCAATAACAGATACGCAGTATTTT. It is translated as CASSQVAGAITDTQYF.

This clonotype was picked up a small number of times. This chain connects TRBV7-2 to TRBJ1-1; unclear D gene. V lost 5 bases and J 5 bases, leaving 15 bases between the germline ends. The CDR3 is 14 amino acids. Germline-derived CDR1 and CDR2 are SGHTA and FQGNSA. This CDR3 is CASSPVMSGTEAFF. The CDR3 DNA reads as TGTGCCAGCAGCCCTGTTATGTCGGGGACTGAAGCTTTCTTT.

This clonotype was seen ten or more times. The rearrangement uses TRBV5-1 and TRBJ1-1; the match to TRBD1 covers 7 bases. J gave up 1 base and V 3 bases, and 9 bases lay outside the gene matches. Germline-derived CDR1 and CDR2 are SGHRS and YFSETQ. The CDR3 consists of 16 residues. DNA for the CDR3: TGCGCCAGCAGCTCACTTCCCGGGACAGAGAACACTGAAGCTTTCTTT. Translation gives CASSSLPGTENTEAFF.

This clonotype has just a few counts. The V and J genes are TRBV2 and TRBJ2-1; no definite D call. Trimming stripped 1 base from V and 9 bases from J, with 13 bases between. The CDR3 runs to 14 residues. CDR1 is SNHLY, CDR2 FYNNEI, per germline. CDR3 protein: CASSEGPGESEQFF. The DNA for the CDR3 is TGTGCCAGCAGTGAAGGGCCCGGCGAGAGTGAGCAGTTCTTC.

This clonotype was seen only a few times. The CDR3 reads CASSIDRTNTEAFF. The CDR3 DNA reads as TGCGCCAGCAGCATTGACAGAACGAACACTGAAGCTTTCTTT. The chain recombines TRBV5-1 with TRBJ1-1; maybe TRBD1 (5 bases). In germline, CDR1 is SGHRS, CDR2 YFSETQ. Trimming took off 4 bases at V and 1 base at J, with 11 bases between the two ends. The CDR3 is 14 residues long.

The gene calls are TRBV15 and TRBJ2-2; D possibly corresponds to TRBD1 (6 bases). Germline CDR1 and CDR2: LNHNV and YYDKDF (reference sequence). The ends were cut back, 5 bases at V and 4 bases at J, with 20 bases in the middle. The CDR3 is 17 amino acids. DNA of the CDR3: TGTGCCACCAGCTCACCAGGGGCAGGGTACGGCACCGGGGAGCTGTTTTTT. Translation: CATSSPGAGYGTGELFF.

This chain joins TRBV5-1 and TRBJ1-4; a possible D gene is TRBD1 (6 bases). Per the germline V gene, CDR1 is SGHRS and CDR2 is YFSETQ. Between the trimmed V and J ends, which lost 0 bases and 3 bases, there was a span of 12 bases. The CDR3 sequence is 16 residues long. CDR3 nucleotides: TGCGCCAGCAGCTTGGCCGGGTCAGGGGCTAATGAAAAACTGTTTTTT. Translating gives CASSLAGSGANEKLFF.

This clonotype was detected ten times or more. The chain has TRBV29-1 and TRBJ2-1; D unresolved. Germline V CDR1 and CDR2: SQVTM, ANQGSEA. Trimming removed 1 base from V and 5 bases from J, with 9 bases in between. The length of the CDR3 is 13 residues. The CDR3 DNA reads as TGCAGCGTTGAAGTATCTAGTCACAATGAGCAGTTCTTC. The encoded protein is CSVEVSSHNEQFF.

This clonotype was recorded at least ten times. DNA for the CDR3: TGTGCCAGCAGCCTTGGGGCAGGGGGCTTGTACGAGCAGTACTTC. This translates into CASSLGAGGLYEQYF. The rearrangement uses TRBV9 and TRBJ2-7, with TRBD1 matching over 8 bases. V trimming: 4 bases; J trimming: 4 bases; junction bases outside the gene matches: 10. The CDR3 extends over 15 amino acids. Germline CDR1 is SGDLS and CDR2 is YYNGEE.

The gene calls are TRBV4-1 and TRBJ1-6; possible D gene TRBD1, 6 bases. V lost 2 bases and J 4 bases, leaving 9 bases between the germline ends. The CDR3 covers 15 residues. Germline V CDR1 and CDR2: MGHRA, YSYEKL. CDR3 region: CASSQQTGYNSPLHF. Written as DNA, the CDR3 is TGCGCCAGCAGCCAACAAACAGGGTATAATTCACCCCTCCACTTT.